This TCR beta chain is drawn from a study of cytomegalovirus exposure and HLA in healthy donors. Here immunoSEQ multiplex PCR was the method, and the copy in TCRdb shows in-frame clones only, minus some. The sample contains a few hundred thousand clones, roughly 87% of which appear only once. Study conclusions and caveats: In vitro testing confirmed a few CMV-associated chains as specific for CMV antigens. The authors listed approximately 150 TCR beta chains as cytomegalovirus-associated. First-cohort TCR clusters were later found to tend to co-occur in the roughly 130 validation repertoires.

V lost 0 bases and J lost 3, with 7 bases in between. CDR3 length equals 14 residues. Germline loops: CDR1 LGHNA, CDR2 YSLEER. In the case of this clone: Its antigen is as yet unknown.

The sample consisted of PBMCs. The sequence came from a woman in her twenties or thirties in good health and CMV-seronegative. This chain uses TRBV4-3 with TRBJ2-3; a possible D gene is TRBD1 (5 bases). The CDR3 reads CASSQESGTDTQYF. The CDR3, as DNA: TGCGCCAGCAGCCAAGAGTCAGGGACAGATACGCAGTATTTT.